This T cell receptor (beta chain) was found in a study of identical twins. MiXCR, run by TCRdb on the 5' RACE reads, gives a single entry per CDR3 protein. This sample carries 200,000 to 250,000 distinct CDR3 sequences, around 7% of them seen once, and the ten largest clones take approximately 3.7%. The table lists this clonotype with a few counts. Trimming took off 3 bases at V and 5 bases at J, with 23 bases between the two ends. This CDR3 is 19 amino acids long. Germline V lookup: CDR1 SGHAT, CDR2 FQDESV (reference sequence). These data also featured in a second study, about yellow fever vaccine responses in identical twins. As reported in that work: The authors reported partly convergent, partly personalized vaccine responses in identical twins.

This clonotype was sampled from a woman younger than 35 in good health. The sequencing input was memory (CD45RO+) T cells sorted from blood. The gene calls are TRBV11-1 and TRBJ2-6, with a possible D match to TRBD1 (5 bases). CDR3 region: CASSFLGAVNWIWANVLTF. The DNA of the CDR3 is TGTGCCAGCAGCTTCCTTGGGGCGGTAAACTGGATCTGGGCCAACGTCCTGACTTTC.